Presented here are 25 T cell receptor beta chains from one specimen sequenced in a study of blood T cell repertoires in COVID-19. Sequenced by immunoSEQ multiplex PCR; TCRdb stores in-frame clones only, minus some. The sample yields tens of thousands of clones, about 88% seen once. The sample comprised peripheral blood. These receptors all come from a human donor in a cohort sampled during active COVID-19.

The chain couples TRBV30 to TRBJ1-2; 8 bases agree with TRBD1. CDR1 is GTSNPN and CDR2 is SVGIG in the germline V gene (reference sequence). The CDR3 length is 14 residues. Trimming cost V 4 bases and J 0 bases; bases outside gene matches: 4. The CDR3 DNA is TGTGCCTGGACTATGGACAGGGCTAACTATGGCTACACCTTC. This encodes CAWTMDRANYGYTF. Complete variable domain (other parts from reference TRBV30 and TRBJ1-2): SQTIHQWPATLVQPVGSPLSLECTVEGTSNPNLYWYRQAAGRGLQLLFYSVGIGQISSEVPQNLSASRPQDRQFILSSKKLLLSDSGFYLCAWTMDRANYGYTFGSGTRLTVV.

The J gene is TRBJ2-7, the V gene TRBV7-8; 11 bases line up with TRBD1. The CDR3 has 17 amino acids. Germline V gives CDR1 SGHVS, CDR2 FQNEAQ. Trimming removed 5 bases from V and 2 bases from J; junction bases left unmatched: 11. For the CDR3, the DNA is TGTGCCAGCAGCCCGATCGGACAGGGGGCGATAACCTACGAGCAGTACTTC. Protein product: CASSPIGQGAITYEQYF. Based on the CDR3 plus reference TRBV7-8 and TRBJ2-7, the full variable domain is GAGVSQSPRYKVAKRGQDVALRCDPISGHVSLFWYQQALGQGPEFLTYFQNEAQLDKSGLPSDRFFAERPEGSVSTLKIQRTQQEDSAVYLCASSPIGQGAITYEQYFGPGTRLTVT.

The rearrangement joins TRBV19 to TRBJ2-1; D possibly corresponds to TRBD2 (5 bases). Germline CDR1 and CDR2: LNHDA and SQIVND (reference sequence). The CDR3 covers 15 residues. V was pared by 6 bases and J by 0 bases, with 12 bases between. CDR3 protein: CASRRPGSSYNEQFF. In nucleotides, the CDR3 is TGTGCCAGTAGACGGCCGGGGAGCTCCTACAATGAGCAGTTCTTC.

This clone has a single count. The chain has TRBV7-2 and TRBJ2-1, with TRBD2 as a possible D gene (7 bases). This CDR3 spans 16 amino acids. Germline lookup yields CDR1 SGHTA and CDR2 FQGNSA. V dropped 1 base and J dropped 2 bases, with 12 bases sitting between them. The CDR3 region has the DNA TGTGCCAGCAGCTTAGGTGCGGGGGCTACCTACAATGAGCAGTTCTTC. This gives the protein CASSLGAGATYNEQFF.

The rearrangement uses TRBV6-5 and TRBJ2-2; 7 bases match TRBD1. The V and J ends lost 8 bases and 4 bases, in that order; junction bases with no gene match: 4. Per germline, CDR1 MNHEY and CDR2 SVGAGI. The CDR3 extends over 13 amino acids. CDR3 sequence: CASLTGSTGELFF. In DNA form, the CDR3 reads TGTGCCAGCCTGACAGGGTCCACCGGGGAGCTGTTTTTT.

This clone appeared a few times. The CDR3 DNA is TGTGCCAGCAGCTCAAGCCCTCCGGGGTTTATTTTTTTCTTT. Translated: CASSSSPPGFIFFF. The chain has TRBV21-1 and TRBJ1-1. TRBV21-1 is listed as a pseudogene. The CDR3 has 14 amino acids.

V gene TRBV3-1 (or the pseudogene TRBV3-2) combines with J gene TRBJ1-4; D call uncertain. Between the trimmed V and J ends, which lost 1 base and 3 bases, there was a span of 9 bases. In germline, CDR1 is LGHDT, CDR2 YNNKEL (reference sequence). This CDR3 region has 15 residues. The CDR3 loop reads CASSQGARSNEKLFF. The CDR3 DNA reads TGTGCCAGCAGCCAAGGGGCCAGGTCTAATGAAAAACTGTTTTTT.

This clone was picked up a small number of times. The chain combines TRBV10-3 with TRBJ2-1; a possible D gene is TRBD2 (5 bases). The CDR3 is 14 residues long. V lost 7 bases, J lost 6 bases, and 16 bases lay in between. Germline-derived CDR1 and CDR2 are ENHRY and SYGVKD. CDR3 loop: CAITEGTDFNEQFF. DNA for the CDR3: TGTGCCATCACAGAGGGTACGGACTTCAATGAGCAGTTCTTC.

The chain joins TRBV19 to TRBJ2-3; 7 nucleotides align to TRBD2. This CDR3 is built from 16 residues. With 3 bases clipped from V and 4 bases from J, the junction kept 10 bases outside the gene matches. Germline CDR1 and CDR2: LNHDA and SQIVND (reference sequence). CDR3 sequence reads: CASSIASGGGADTQYF. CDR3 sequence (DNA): TGTGCCAGTAGTATTGCCTCGGGGGGAGGTGCAGATACGCAGTATTTT.

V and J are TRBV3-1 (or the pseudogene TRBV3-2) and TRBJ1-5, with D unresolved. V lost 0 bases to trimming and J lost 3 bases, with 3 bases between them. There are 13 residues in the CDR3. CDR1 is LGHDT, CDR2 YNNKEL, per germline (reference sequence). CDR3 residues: CASSQDYNQPQHF. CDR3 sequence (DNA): TGTGCCAGCAGCCAAGACTACAATCAGCCCCAGCATTTT.

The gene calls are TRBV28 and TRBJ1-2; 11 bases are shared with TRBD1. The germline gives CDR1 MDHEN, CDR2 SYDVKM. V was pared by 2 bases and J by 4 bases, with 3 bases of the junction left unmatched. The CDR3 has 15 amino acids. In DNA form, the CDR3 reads TGTGCCAGCAGTTTAGAGGGGACAGGGGGCTATGGCTACACCTTC. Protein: CASSLEGTGGYGYTF.

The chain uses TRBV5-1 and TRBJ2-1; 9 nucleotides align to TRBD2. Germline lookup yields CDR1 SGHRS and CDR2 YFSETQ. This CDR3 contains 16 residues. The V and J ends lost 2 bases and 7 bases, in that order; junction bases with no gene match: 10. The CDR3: CASSLVGAGGRNEQFF. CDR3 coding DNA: TGCGCCAGCAGCTTAGTGGGGGCGGGAGGGCGAAATGAGCAGTTCTTC.

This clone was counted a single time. CDR3 sequence reads: CATKKGGGTGNTIYF. The CDR3 region has the DNA TGTGCCACCAAGAAAGGGGGGGGTACAGGAAACACCATATATTTT. V is TRBV6-5 and J is TRBJ1-3, with D possibly TRBD1 on 6 matching bases. V lost 10 bases and J 4 bases, leaving 20 bases between the germline ends. This CDR3 spans 15 amino acids. The germline V gene has CDR1 MNHEY and CDR2 SVGAGI.

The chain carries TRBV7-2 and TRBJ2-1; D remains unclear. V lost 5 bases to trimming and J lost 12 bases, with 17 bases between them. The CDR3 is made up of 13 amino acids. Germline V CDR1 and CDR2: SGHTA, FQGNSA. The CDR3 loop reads CASSPQPRGAQFF. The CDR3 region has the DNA TGTGCCAGCAGCCCGCAGCCTAGAGGTGCGCAGTTCTTC.

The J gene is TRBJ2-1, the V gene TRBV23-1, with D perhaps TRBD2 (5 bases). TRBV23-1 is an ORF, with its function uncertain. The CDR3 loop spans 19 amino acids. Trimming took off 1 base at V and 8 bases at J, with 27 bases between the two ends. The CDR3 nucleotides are TGCGCCAGCAGTCAATTCCAACCCCAAGCCCCGGGATTATACGATGAGCAGTTCTTC. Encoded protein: CASSQFQPQAPGLYDEQFF.

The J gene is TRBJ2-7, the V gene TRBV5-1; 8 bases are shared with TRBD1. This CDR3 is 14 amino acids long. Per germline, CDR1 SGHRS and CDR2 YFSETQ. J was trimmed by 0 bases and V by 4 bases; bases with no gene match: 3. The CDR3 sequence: CASSQGQVSYEQYF. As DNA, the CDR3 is TGCGCCAGCAGCCAGGGACAGGTCTCCTACGAGCAGTACTTC.

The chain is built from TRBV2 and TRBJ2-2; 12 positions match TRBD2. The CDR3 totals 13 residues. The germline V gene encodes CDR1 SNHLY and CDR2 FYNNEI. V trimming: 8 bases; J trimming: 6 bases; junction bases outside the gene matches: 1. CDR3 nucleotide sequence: TGTGCCAGCCTAGCGGGGGGGCCCGGGGAGCTGTTTTTT. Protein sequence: CASLAGGPGELFF.

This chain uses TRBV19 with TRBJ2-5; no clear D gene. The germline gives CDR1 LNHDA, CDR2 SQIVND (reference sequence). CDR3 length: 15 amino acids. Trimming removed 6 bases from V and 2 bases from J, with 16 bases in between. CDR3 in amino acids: CASSPPRGDQETQYF. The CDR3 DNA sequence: TGTGCCAGTAGCCCCCCCCGTGGAGATCAAGAGACCCAGTACTTC. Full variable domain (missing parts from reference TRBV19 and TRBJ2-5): DGGITQSPKYLFRKEGQNVTLSCEQNLNHDAMYWYRQDPGQGLRLIYYSQIVNDFQKGDIAEGYSVSREKKESFPLTVTSAQKNPTAFYLCASSPPRGDQETQYFGPGTRLLVL.

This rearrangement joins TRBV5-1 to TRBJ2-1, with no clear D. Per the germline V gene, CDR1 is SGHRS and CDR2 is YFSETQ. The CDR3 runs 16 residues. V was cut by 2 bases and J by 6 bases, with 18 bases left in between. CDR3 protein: CASSFIGPLAANEQFF. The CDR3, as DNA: TGCGCCAGCAGCTTTATTGGGCCCTTGGCCGCCAATGAGCAGTTCTTC.

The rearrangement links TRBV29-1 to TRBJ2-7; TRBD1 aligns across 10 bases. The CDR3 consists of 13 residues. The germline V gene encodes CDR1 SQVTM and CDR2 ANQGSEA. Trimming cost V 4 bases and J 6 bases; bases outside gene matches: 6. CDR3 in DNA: TGCAGCGTTGGGGGACAGGGGTCGGTCGAGCAGTACTTC. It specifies CSVGGQGSVEQYF.

The CDR3 spells CASWTGWTGELFF. The CDR3 region has the DNA TGTGCCAGCTGGACAGGGTGGACCGGGGAGCTGTTTTTT. The chain combines TRBV6-5 with TRBJ2-2; the match to TRBD1 covers 8 bases. Germline V CDR1 and CDR2: MNHEY, SVGAGI. This CDR3 is 13 amino acids long. The V segment lost 8 bases and the J segment 5 bases; nucleotides outside the gene matches: 4.

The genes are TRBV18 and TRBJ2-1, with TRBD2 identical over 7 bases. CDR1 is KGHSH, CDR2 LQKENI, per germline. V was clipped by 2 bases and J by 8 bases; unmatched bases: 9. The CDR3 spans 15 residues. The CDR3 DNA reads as TGTGCCAGCTCACCAGTCGGGACGGGAGGCGATGAGCAGTTCTTC. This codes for CASSPVGTGGDEQFF.

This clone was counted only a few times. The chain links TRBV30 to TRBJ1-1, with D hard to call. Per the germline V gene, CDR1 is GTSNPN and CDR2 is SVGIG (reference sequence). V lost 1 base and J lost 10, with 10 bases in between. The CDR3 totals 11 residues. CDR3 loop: CAWSAGRRAFF. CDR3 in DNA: TGTGCCTGGAGTGCGGGAAGGAGAGCTTTCTTT. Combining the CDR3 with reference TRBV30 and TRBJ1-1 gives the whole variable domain SQTIHQWPATLVQPVGSPLSLECTVEGTSNPNLYWYRQAAGRGLQLLFYSVGIGQISSEVPQNLSASRPQDRQFILSSKKLLLSDSGFYLCAWSAGRRAFFGQGTRLTVV.

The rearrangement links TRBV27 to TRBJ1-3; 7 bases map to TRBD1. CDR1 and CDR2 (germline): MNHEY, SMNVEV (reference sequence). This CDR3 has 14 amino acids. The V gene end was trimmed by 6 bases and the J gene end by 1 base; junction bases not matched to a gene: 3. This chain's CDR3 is CASRRQGSGNTIYF. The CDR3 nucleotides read TGTGCCAGCAGGAGACAGGGTTCTGGAAACACCATATATTTT.

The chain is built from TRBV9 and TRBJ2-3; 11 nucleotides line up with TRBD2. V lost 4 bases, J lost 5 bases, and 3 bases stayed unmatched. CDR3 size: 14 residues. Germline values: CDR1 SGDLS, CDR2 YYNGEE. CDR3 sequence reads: CASSPGTSGDTQYF. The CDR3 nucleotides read TGTGCCAGCAGCCCCGGGACTAGCGGAGATACGCAGTATTTT.